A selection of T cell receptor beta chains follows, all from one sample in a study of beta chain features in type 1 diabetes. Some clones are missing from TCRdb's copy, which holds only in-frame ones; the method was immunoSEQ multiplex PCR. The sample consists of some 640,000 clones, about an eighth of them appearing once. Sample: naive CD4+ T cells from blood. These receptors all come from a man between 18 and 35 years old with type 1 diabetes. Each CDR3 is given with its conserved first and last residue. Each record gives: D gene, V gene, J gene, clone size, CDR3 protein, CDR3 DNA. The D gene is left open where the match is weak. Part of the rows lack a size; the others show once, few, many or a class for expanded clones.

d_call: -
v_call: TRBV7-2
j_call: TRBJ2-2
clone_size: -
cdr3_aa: CASSLTVRDTGELFF
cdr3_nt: TGTGCCAGCAGCTTAACAGTTAGGGACACCGGGGAGCTGTTTTTT

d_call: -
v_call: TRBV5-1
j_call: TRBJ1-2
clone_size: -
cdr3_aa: CASSLTEGSLYGYTF
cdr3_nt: TGCGCCAGCAGCTTGACGGAGGGGTCCCTGTATGGCTACACCTTC

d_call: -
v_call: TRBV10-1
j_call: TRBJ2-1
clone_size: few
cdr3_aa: CARARGGTYNEQFF
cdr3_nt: TGCGCCAGGGCCCGGGGCGGGACCTACAATGAGCAGTTCTTC

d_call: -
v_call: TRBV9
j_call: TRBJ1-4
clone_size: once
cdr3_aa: CASSPGLGSEKLFF
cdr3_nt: TGTGCCAGCAGCCCCGGCCTTGGGAGTGAAAAACTGTTTTTT

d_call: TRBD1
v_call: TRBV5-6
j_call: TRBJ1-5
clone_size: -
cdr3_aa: CASSPGQHNQPQHF
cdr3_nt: TGTGCCAGCAGCCCGGGACAGCACAATCAGCCCCAGCATTTT

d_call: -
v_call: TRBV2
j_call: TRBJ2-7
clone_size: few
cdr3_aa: CASRVIPAYEQYF
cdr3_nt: TGTGCCAGCAGGGTGATCCCGGCCTACGAGCAGTACTTC

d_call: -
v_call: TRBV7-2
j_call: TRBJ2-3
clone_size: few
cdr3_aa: CASSTQGTDTQYF
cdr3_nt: TGTGCCAGCAGCACTCAGGGCACAGATACGCAGTATTTT

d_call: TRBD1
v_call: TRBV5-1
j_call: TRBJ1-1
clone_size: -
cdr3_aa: CASSLDRVTEAFF
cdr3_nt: TGCGCCAGCAGCCTTGACAGGGTGACTGAAGCTTTCTTT

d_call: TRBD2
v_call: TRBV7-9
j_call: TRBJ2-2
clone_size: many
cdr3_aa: CASSPGPAGTFGGELFF
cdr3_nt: TGTGCCAGCAGCCCCGGCCCAGCGGGGACCTTTGGCGGGGAGCTGTTTTTT

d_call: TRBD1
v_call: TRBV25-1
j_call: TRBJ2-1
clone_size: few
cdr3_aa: CASSETTGASYNEQFF
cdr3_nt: TGTGCCAGCAGCGAAACGACAGGGGCTTCCTACAATGAGCAGTTCTTC

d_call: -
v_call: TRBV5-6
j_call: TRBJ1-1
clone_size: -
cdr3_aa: CASSLRGSKAFF
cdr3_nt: TGTGCCAGCAGCTTGAGAGGAAGTAAAGCTTTCTTT

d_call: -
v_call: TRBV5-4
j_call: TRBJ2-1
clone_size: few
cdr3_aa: CASSPGGLSSYNEQFF
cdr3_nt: TGTGCCAGCAGCCCGGGCGGACTCAGCTCCTACAATGAGCAGTTCTTC

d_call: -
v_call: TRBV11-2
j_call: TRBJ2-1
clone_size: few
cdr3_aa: CASRRESSYNEQFF
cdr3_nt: TGTGCCAGCAGGCGCGAAAGCTCCTACAATGAGCAGTTCTTC

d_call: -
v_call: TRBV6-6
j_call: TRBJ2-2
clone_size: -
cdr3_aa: CAVSNPNTGELFF
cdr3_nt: TGTGCCGTCTCTAACCCGAACACCGGGGAGCTGTTTTTT

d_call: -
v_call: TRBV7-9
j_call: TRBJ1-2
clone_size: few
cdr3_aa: CASSLDPGDGYTF
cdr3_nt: TGTGCCAGCAGCTTAGATCCAGGGGATGGCTACACCTTC

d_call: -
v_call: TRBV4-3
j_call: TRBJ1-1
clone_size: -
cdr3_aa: CASSQDSGIGAAFF
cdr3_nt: TGCGCCAGCAGCCAAGACTCGGGTATTGGGGCAGCTTTCTTT

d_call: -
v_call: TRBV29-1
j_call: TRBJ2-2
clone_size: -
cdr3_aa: CSVERDPGELFF
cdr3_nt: TGCAGCGTTGAGCGGGATCCCGGGGAGCTGTTTTTT

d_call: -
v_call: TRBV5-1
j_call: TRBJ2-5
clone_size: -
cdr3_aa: CASSLVAAPQETQYF
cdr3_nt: TGCGCCAGCAGCTTGGTGGCGGCCCCCCAAGAGACCCAGTACTTC

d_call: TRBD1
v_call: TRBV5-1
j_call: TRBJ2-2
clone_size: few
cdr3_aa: CASSYPGQGGGELFF
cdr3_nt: TGCGCCAGCAGCTACCCGGGACAGGGTGGAGGGGAGCTGTTTTTT

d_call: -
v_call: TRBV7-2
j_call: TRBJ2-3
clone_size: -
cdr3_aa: CASRPKGYDTDTQYF
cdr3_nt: TGTGCCAGCAGACCAAAGGGGTACGACACAGATACGCAGTATTTT

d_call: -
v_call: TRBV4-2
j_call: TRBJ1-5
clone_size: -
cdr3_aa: CASSQDLWQNSPQHF
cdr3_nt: TGTGCCAGCAGCCAAGATCTGTGGCAGAACTCGCCCCAGCATTTT

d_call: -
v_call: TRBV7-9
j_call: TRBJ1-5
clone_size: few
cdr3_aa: CASSLARANQPQHF
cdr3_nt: TGTGCCAGCAGCTTAGCCAGGGCCAATCAGCCCCAGCATTTT

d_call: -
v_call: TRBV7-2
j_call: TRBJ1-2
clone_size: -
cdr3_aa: CASSLAATGYGYTF
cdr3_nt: TGTGCCAGCAGCTTGGCCGCGACGGGATATGGCTACACCTTC

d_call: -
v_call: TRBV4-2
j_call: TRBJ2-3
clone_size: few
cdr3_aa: CASSQGETGPYRTDTQYF
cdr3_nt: TGTGCCAGCAGCCAAGGCGAAACGGGACCATACCGCACAGATACGCAGTATTTT

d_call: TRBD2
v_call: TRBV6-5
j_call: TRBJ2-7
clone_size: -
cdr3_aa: CASTTSASGRPGYF
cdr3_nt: TGTGCCAGCACCACCTCGGCTAGCGGGAGGCCTGGGTACTTC

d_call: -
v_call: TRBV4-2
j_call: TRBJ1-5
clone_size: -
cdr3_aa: CASSQGGDQPQHF
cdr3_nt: TGTGCCAGCAGCCAAGGGGGGGATCAGCCCCAGCATTTT

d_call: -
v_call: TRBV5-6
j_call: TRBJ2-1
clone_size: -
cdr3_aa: CASSLNGAGGRNEQFF
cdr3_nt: TGTGCCAGCAGTTTAAATGGGGCAGGTGGGAGGAATGAGCAGTTCTTC

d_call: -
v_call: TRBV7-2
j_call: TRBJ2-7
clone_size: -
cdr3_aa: CASSLRGNEQYF
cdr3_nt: TGTGCCAGCAGCTTAAGAGGGAACGAGCAGTACTTC

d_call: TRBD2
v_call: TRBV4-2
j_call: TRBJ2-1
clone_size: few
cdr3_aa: CASSQGPGLTSEVDNEQFF
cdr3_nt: TGTGCCAGCAGCCAAGGACCGGGCTTAACTAGCGAAGTTGACAATGAGCAGTTCTTC

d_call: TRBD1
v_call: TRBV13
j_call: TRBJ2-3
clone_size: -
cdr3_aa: CASSLEARTGSTDTQYF
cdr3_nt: TGTGCCAGCAGCTTAGAGGCTAGGACAGGGAGCACAGATACGCAGTATTTT

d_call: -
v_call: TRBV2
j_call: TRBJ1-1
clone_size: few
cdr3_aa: CASSEGGNTEAFF
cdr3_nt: TGTGCCAGCAGTGAAGGAGGGAACACTGAAGCTTTCTTT

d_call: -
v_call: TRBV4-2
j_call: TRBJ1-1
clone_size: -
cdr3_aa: CASSPERVNTEAFF
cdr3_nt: TGTGCCAGCAGCCCGGAGAGGGTGAACACTGAAGCTTTCTTT

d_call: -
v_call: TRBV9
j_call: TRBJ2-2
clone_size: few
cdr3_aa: CASSVRGTLNTGELFF
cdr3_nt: TGTGCCAGCAGCGTCCGGGGGACTTTGAACACCGGGGAGCTGTTTTTT

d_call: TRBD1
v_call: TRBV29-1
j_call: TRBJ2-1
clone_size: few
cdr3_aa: CSVLGDRVYNEQFF
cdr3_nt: TGCAGCGTTCTGGGGGACAGGGTTTACAATGAGCAGTTCTTC

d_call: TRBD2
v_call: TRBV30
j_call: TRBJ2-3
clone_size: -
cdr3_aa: CAWGGLAGVYTQYF
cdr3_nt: TGTGCCTGGGGGGGACTAGCGGGAGTATATACGCAGTATTTT

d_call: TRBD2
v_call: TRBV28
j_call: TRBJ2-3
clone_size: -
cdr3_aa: CASSYLLAGTSTDTQYF
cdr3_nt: TGTGCCAGCAGCTACCTTCTAGCGGGGACTAGCACAGATACGCAGTATTTT

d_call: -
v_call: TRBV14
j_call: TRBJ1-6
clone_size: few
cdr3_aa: CASSAWGELEDSPLHF
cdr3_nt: TGTGCCAGCAGCGCATGGGGCGAGCTGGAGGATTCACCCCTCCACTTT

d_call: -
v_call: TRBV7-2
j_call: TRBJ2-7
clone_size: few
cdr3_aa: CASSLEGGAPYEQYF
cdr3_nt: TGTGCCAGCAGCTTAGAAGGGGGTGCCCCCTACGAGCAGTACTTC

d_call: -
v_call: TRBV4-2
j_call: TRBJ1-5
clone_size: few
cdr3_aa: CASSQDTAGGNQPQHF
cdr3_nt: TGTGCCAGCAGCCAAGATACCGCGGGGGGGAACCAGCCCCAGCATTTT

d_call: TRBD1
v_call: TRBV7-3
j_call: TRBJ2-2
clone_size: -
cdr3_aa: CASSYSGGWDTGELFF
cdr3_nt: TGTGCCAGCAGCTACTCAGGGGGCTGGGACACCGGGGAGCTGTTTTTT

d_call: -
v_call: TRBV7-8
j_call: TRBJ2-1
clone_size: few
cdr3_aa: CASSSSRRGFF
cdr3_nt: TGTGCCAGCAGCTCCTCACGCCGAGGGTTCTTC